This TCR beta chain is drawn from a study of radiotherapy plus CTLA-4 blockade in lung cancer. The CDR3 totals 12 residues. V was pared by 8 bases and J by 6 bases, with 11 bases between. The germline V gene has CDR1 ENHRY and CDR2 SYGVKD. Only in-frame clones appear in the TCRdb table, and some are missing; sequencing was by immunoSEQ multiplex PCR. The sample has approximately 48,000 clones, just under 85% seen once. Chemo-refractory metastatic non-small-cell lung cancer patients underwent focal radiation alongside CTLA-4 blockade with ipilimumab. The sequence derives from a human donor with non-small cell lung cancer whose response to radiotherapy plus ipilimumab could not be evaluated. The chain recombines TRBV10-3 with TRBJ2-1; D is possibly TRBD1 (5 bases). The sequences come from peripheral blood, collected from a patient treated with radiotherapy plus ipilimumab. Here the CDR3 reads CAISRGGNEQFF. Here the CDR3 DNA reads TGTGCCATCTCAAGGGGTGGCAATGAGCAGTTCTTC.